The following is a T cell receptor beta chain sequence with its context. Its antigen is unknown. Via CD45RO/CCR7/CD25/CD127/CD95/CD27, cells of the CD4+ naive, central memory, regulatory and stem cell-like memory subsets were sorted. The CDR3 loop spans 15 amino acids. CDR1 and CDR2 from the germline V gene are LNHDA and SQIVND (reference sequence). The V and J ends lost 2 bases and 9 bases, in that order; junction bases with no gene match: 8. The data were taken from a study of beta chain features in type 1 diabetes. Expressed TCRB transcripts were sequenced after all isolated RNA was converted to cDNA. Assay used: immunoSEQ multiplex PCR; TCRdb lists only in-frame clones, some missing. The profile shows over 120,000 clones, roughly an eighth of them singletons. Study-level findings and limits: It was among patients, rather than healthy donors, that naive, central memory and Treg TCRB repertoires appeared more similar. The study found moderately but significantly shorter TCRB CDR3s in all four CD4+ subsets of Type 1 diabetes patients.

The material sequenced was central memory CD4+ T cells from blood. This TCR derives from a man aged 18 to 30 with type 1 diabetes. The chain combines TRBV19 with TRBJ2-1, with 9 bases matching TRBD1. CDR3 sequence (DNA): TGTGCCAGTAGTATACAGGGACAGGGTGAGGGTGAGCAGTTCTTC. Its translation: CASSIQGQGEGEQFF.